The 29 T cell receptor beta chains below all came from one sample that was sequenced in a study of blood T cell repertoires in COVID-19. Libraries were prepared by immunoSEQ multiplex PCR; TCRdb keeps only in-frame clonotypes and omits some of them. The sample yields just over 650,000 clones, approximately 90% seen once. Material for sequencing was peripheral blood. The receptors shown here come from a woman between 18 and 30 years old with acute or convalescent COVID-19.

The chain joins TRBV21-1 to TRBJ1-2; the table gives TRBD1 as D, unverified against the DNA. TRBV21-1 counts as a pseudogene. The CDR3 is 15 residues long. This chain's CDR3 is CASSKGQGADYGYTF. CDR3 DNA sequence: TGTGCCAGCAGCAAAGGCCAGGGGGCGGACTATGGCTACACCTTC.

This rearrangement joins TRBV12-5 to TRBJ1-5; no clear D gene. With 5 bases removed from V and 9 bases from J, the gap between germline ends came to 14 bases. Germline-derived CDR1 and CDR2 are LGHNT and FRNRAP. This CDR3 is 13 amino acids long. In nucleotides, the CDR3 is TGTGCTAGTGGTCTTTCGACCGAGGGGCCCCAGCATTTT. Its protein is CASGLSTEGPQHF.

The J gene is TRBJ1-6, the V gene TRBV6-5; 8 nucleotides match TRBD1. The V segment lost 6 bases and the J segment 9 bases; nucleotides outside the gene matches: 10. The germline V gene has CDR1 MNHEY and CDR2 SVGAGI. The CDR3 is 15 residues long. For the CDR3, the DNA is TGTGCCAGCAGCCCCCGACAGGGGAGGCGTTCACCCCTCCACTTT. Translation gives CASSPRQGRRSPLHF.

The chain carries TRBV30 and TRBJ1-1; 11 bases map to TRBD1. Germline CDR1 is GTSNPN and CDR2 is SVGIG (reference sequence). This CDR3 spans 12 amino acids. The CDR3 here is CAWRTGGPEAFF. In nucleotides, the CDR3 is TGTGCTTGGCGGACAGGGGGCCCTGAAGCTTTCTTT. Drawing the rest from reference TRBV30 and TRBJ1-1, the complete variable domain is SQTIHQWPATLVQPVGSPLSLECTVEGTSNPNLYWYRQAAGRGLQLLFYSVGIGQISSEVPQNLSASRPQDRQFILSSKKLLLSDSGFYLCAWRTGGPEAFFGQGTRLTVV.

This clone was observed once. The gene calls are TRBV6-2 or TRBV6-3 and TRBJ2-1; D is possibly TRBD2 (5 bases). Trimming pared 2 bases from V and 10 bases from J, leaving 12 bases between. Germline-derived CDR1 and CDR2 are MNHEY and SVGEGT. The CDR3 loop spans 13 amino acids. CDR3 protein: CASSYGLRGEQFF. DNA of the CDR3: TGTGCCAGCAGTTACGGACTGCGAGGGGAGCAGTTCTTC.

The genes are TRBV4-1 and TRBJ1-1; TRBD1 matches at 10 bases. This CDR3 is 16 amino acids long. Germline V lookup: CDR1 MGHRA, CDR2 YSYEKL. V was clipped by 0 bases and J by 5 bases; unmatched bases: 6. The CDR3 bases are TGCGCCAGCAGCCAAGAAAGGGGACAGGGGCATACTGAAGCTTTCTTT. This encodes CASSQERGQGHTEAFF.

The rearrangement links TRBV5-5 to TRBJ1-1; 7 nucleotides align to TRBD1. The CDR3 consists of 13 residues. CDR1 is SGHKS and CDR2 is YYEKEE in the germline V gene (reference sequence). V lost 4 bases and J lost 1; bases outside the gene matches: 1. The CDR3 nucleotides are TGTGCCAGCAGCAGACAGGGGAACACTGAAGCTTTCTTT. It is translated as CASSRQGNTEAFF.

This chain connects TRBV6-4 to TRBJ1-2, with D perhaps matching TRBD1 (5 bases). There are 15 residues in the CDR3. V was clipped by 6 bases and J by 4 bases, with 18 bases between them. Per the germline V gene, CDR1 is MRHNA and CDR2 is SNTAGT. For the CDR3, the DNA is TGTGCCAGCAGCGGGACCCTAAGGACTACCTATGGCTACACCTTC. This codes for CASSGTLRTTYGYTF.

This rearrangement joins TRBV5-6 to TRBJ2-7; 9 bases line up with TRBD2. The CDR3 sequence is 14 residues long. Unmatched junction bases numbered 6, after V lost 4 bases and J lost 4 bases. CDR1 and CDR2 (germline): SGHDT, YYEEEE. DNA for the CDR3: TGTGCCAGCAGCATTAAGACTAGCGGATACGAGCAGTACTTC. It translates to CASSIKTSGYEQYF.

The gene calls are TRBV19 and TRBJ1-1; no reliable D call. The CDR3 is 13 residues long. V was pared by 7 bases and J by 0 bases, with 9 bases between. CDR1 is LNHDA and CDR2 is SQIVND in the germline V gene (reference sequence). In DNA form, the CDR3 reads TGTGCCAGTAAGGAGTTTATGAACACTGAAGCTTTCTTT. Encoded protein: CASKEFMNTEAFF.

J is TRBJ1-4 and V is TRBV7-9; D gene uncertain. V lost 5 bases to trimming and J lost 0 bases, with 7 bases between them. Germline V gives CDR1 SEHNR, CDR2 FQNEAQ (reference sequence). This CDR3 has 14 residues. The CDR3 here is CASSPSATNEKLFF. DNA of the CDR3: TGTGCCAGCAGCCCGTCTGCAACTAATGAAAAACTGTTTTTT.

The chain uses TRBV7-3 and TRBJ1-5; no definite D call. CDR1 is SGHTA and CDR2 is FQGTGA in the germline V gene. The CDR3 contains 12 residues. The V gene lost 3 bases and the J gene lost 9 bases, with 9 bases spanning the gap. The CDR3 nucleotides read TGTGCCAGCAGCTTCCGAGATGGGCCCCAGCATTTT. Residues: CASSFRDGPQHF. Looking up the rest from reference TRBV7-3 and TRBJ1-5 gives the full variable domain: GAGVSQTPSNKVTEKGKYVELRCDPISGHTALYWYRQSLGQGPEFLIYFQGTGAADDSGLPNDRFFAVRPEGSVSTLKIQRTERGDSAVYLCASSFRDGPQHFGDGTRLSIL.

This chain links TRBV6-5 with TRBJ1-2; 7 bases line up with TRBD1. The CDR3 has 15 residues. Trimming at V came to 6 bases and at J to 2 bases, leaving 9 bases not matched to a gene. The germline CDR1 and CDR2 sequences are MNHEY and SVGAGI. The CDR3 coding sequence is TGTGCCAGCAGGCCGACAGGGTCTGCAAACTATGGCTACACCTTC. Its translation: CASRPTGSANYGYTF.

This chain uses TRBV6-5 with TRBJ1-5, with D perhaps TRBD1 (5 bases). The CDR3 spans 15 residues. The germline CDR1 and CDR2 sequences are MNHEY and SVGAGI. V gave up 2 bases and J gave up 3 bases, with 11 bases separating them. This CDR3 reads CASSYGRGHNQPQHF. The CDR3 nucleotides are TGTGCCAGCAGTTACGGAAGGGGCCACAATCAGCCCCAGCATTTT.

The chain has TRBV9 and TRBJ2-2; D is possibly TRBD1 (6 bases). Germline loops: CDR1 SGDLS, CDR2 YYNGEE. The CDR3 totals 15 residues. V lost 0 bases to trimming and J lost 7 bases, with 13 bases between them. For the CDR3, the DNA is TGTGCCAGCAGCGTAGGGCAGGGGTGGGACGGGGAGCTGTTTTTT. Translated: CASSVGQGWDGELFF.

This chain uses TRBV15 with TRBJ2-1, with 8 nucleotides matching TRBD1. Trimming cost V 6 bases and J 3 bases; bases outside gene matches: 7. This CDR3 has 15 amino acids. CDR1 LNHNV and CDR2 YYDKDF come from the germline V gene (reference sequence). CDR3 amino acids: CATRGGQVVYNEQFF. CDR3 nucleotide sequence: TGTGCCACCAGGGGGGGACAGGTGGTCTACAATGAGCAGTTCTTC.

In its sample, this clone was seen once. The rearrangement uses TRBV11-3 and TRBJ2-3; the D gene is possibly TRBD1 (6 bases). The germline V and J ends were trimmed by 1 base and 2 bases, with 16 bases remaining between them. CDR3 length: 17 residues. The germline V gene encodes CDR1 SGHNT and CDR2 YENEEA. Here the CDR3 DNA reads TGTGCCAGCAGCTTAGGACGACAGGCAACCTACACAGATACGCAGTATTTT. This codes for CASSLGRQATYTDTQYF.

This rearrangement joins TRBV21-1 to TRBJ1-2. TRBV21-1 is annotated as a pseudogene. This CDR3 comprises 16 residues. CDR3 residues: CASSNQEQSGSDGYTF. Written as DNA, the CDR3 is TGTGCCAGCAGCAACCAAGAACAGTCGGGATCGGATGGCTACACCTTC.

The genes are TRBV28 and TRBJ1-3; TRBD1 might be the D (5 bases). Germline V CDR1 and CDR2: MDHEN, SYDVKM. Trimming pared 9 bases from V and 0 bases from J, leaving 12 bases between. The CDR3 sequence is 14 residues long. This chain's CDR3 is CASRQGYSGNTIYF. CDR3 in DNA: TGTGCCAGTAGGCAGGGTTACTCTGGAAACACCATATATTTT.

The J gene is TRBJ2-2, the V gene TRBV5-1, with D possibly TRBD1 on 6 matching bases. Trimming shortened V by 0 bases and J by 3 bases, and 12 bases separated the two germline ends. The germline CDR1 and CDR2 sequences are SGHRS and YFSETQ. The CDR3 extends over 16 amino acids. The CDR3 nucleotides read TGCGCCAGCAGCTTGGAGTGGGCAGGGGACACCGGGGAGCTGTTTTTT. This sequence encodes CASSLEWAGDTGELFF.

The chain has TRBV14 and TRBJ1-1, with D possibly TRBD1 on 5 matching bases. V gave up 4 bases and J gave up 7 bases, with 10 bases separating them. Germline CDR1 and CDR2: SGHDN and FVKESK. The CDR3 totals 12 residues. CDR3 sequence (DNA): TGTGCCAGCAGCCCCGGGGGTGGTGAAGCTTTCTTT. Protein product: CASSPGGGEAFF.

This chain connects TRBV6-5 to TRBJ2-3, with 7 bases lining up with TRBD1. Trimming took 4 bases from V and 9 from J; bases not matched to a gene: 10. Germline loops: CDR1 MNHEY, CDR2 SVGAGI. The CDR3 is 14 amino acids. The DNA of the CDR3 is TGTGCCAGCAGTTTATCGATACCGGGACAGACGCAGTATTTT. Its protein product is CASSLSIPGQTQYF.

This chain links TRBV2 with TRBJ1-1; D ambiguous. V was pared by 8 bases and J by 11 bases, with 24 bases between. Germline V gene sequence: CDR1 SNHLY, CDR2 FYNNEI. The CDR3 is 14 amino acids. The CDR3 coding sequence is TGTGCCAGCGAGGACTCCCTGCTTTGGAATAATGCTTTCTTT. Protein product: CASEDSLLWNNAFF.

As regards this clone: Other DNA sequences in the same sample also yield this CDR3. This rearrangement joins TRBV12-3 or TRBV12-4 to TRBJ2-7, with a weak D call TRBD2 (6 bases). The CDR3 has 13 amino acids. The germline V and J ends were trimmed by 3 bases and 4 bases, with 10 bases remaining between them. The CDR3 sequence: CASSLRGPYEQYF. CDR3 sequence (DNA): TGTGCCAGCAGTTTGCGGGGTCCGTACGAGCAGTACTTC.

The gene calls are TRBV6-4 and TRBJ1-6; 7 bases fit TRBD1. J was trimmed by 4 bases and V by 3 bases; bases with no gene match: 9. Germline CDR1 MRHNA, CDR2 SNTAGT. This CDR3 region has 17 residues. The CDR3: CASSESTGTVYNSPLHF. The CDR3, as DNA: TGTGCCAGCAGTGAATCCACCGGGACAGTTTATAATTCACCCCTCCACTTT.

The J gene is TRBJ1-2, the V gene TRBV3-1 (or the pseudogene TRBV3-2), with TRBD1 identical over 9 bases. This CDR3 is 13 amino acids long. J was trimmed by 6 bases and V by 7 bases; bases with no gene match: 6. Germline V CDR1 and CDR2: LGHDT, YNNKEL (reference sequence). The CDR3 loop reads CASMSGQGNGYTF. The CDR3 nucleotides read TGTGCCAGCATGTCGGGACAGGGTAATGGCTACACCTTC.

The CDR3 protein is CASRTLDRNTEAFF. The CDR3 DNA is TGTGCCAGCAGAACCCTCGACAGGAACACTGAAGCTTTCTTT. This chain uses TRBV13 with TRBJ1-1, with D perhaps matching TRBD1 (5 bases). Germline lookup yields CDR1 PRHDT and CDR2 FYEKMQ (reference sequence). The V end was cut by 6 bases, the J end by 1 base, with 12 bases between. The length of the CDR3 is 14 residues.

The CDR3 here is CASSDGGGGKYEQYF. The CDR3 DNA sequence: TGTGCCAGCAGTGATGGGGGCGGGGGGAAATACGAGCAGTACTTC. This chain connects TRBV25-1 to TRBJ2-7, with 8 bases identical to TRBD2. CDR3 length equals 15 residues. Germline loops: CDR1 MGHDK, CDR2 SYGVNS. With 3 bases clipped from V and 4 bases from J, the junction kept 8 bases outside the gene matches.

V gene TRBV4-1 combines with J gene TRBJ1-4; possible D gene TRBD1, 6 bases. V was cut by 2 bases and J by 2 bases, with 9 bases left in between. The CDR3 spans 15 residues. Germline V CDR1 and CDR2: MGHRA, YSYEKL. The CDR3 here is CASSQLGGTNEKLFF. The CDR3, as DNA: TGCGCCAGCAGCCAACTAGGGGGTACTAATGAAAAACTGTTTTTT.